Given below is one T cell receptor (beta chain) in context. This specimen comes from a study of cytomegalovirus exposure and HLA in healthy donors. The overall study: The 130 or so validation repertoires, a later analysis reported, used the same platform as the roughly 700 repertoires from the first cohort.

Using immunoSEQ multiplex PCR, the repertoire was profiled, and TCRdb retains in-frame clones only, with some absent. The table has a few hundred thousand clones, approximately 86% seen once; the top ten hold 0.9% to 1.1%. The TCR sequence derives from a young woman in good health and CMV-seronegative. The specimen was PBMCs.

CDR3 loop: CASSTRNRGELFF. The DNA for the CDR3 is TGCGCCAGCAGCACAAGGAACAGAGGGGAGCTGTTTTTT. The V gene is TRBV10-1, the J gene TRBJ2-2; D is unclear. The CDR3 runs to 13 residues. The V gene lost 6 bases and the J gene lost 8 bases, with 13 bases spanning the gap. Germline assignment: CDR1 WNHNN and CDR2 SYGVQD (reference sequence).